Listed here are 15 T cell receptor beta chains from one sample, sequenced in a study of cytomegalovirus exposure and HLA in healthy donors. The PCR made use of 60 Vbeta and 13 Jbeta primers. Libraries were prepared by immunoSEQ multiplex PCR; TCRdb keeps only in-frame clonotypes and omits some of them. Of 130,000 to 150,000 clones detected, about three quarters appear once; the ten largest clones hold about 0.64%. The sample consisted of PBMCs. These receptors came from a male donor in good health and CMV-seronegative.

The genes are TRBV9 and TRBJ1-6, with 11 bases lining up with TRBD1. Germline CDR1 SGDLS, CDR2 YYNGEE. Trimming took 4 bases from V and 5 from J; bases not matched to a gene: 5. There are 16 residues in the CDR3. CDR3 residues: CASSPPGQGDNSPLHF. CDR3 nucleotides: TGTGCCAGCAGCCCCCCGGGACAGGGGGATAATTCACCCCTCCACTTT.

This clone showed up just once. The V and J genes are TRBV21-1 and TRBJ1-3. TRBV21-1 is a documented pseudogene. The CDR3 loop spans 16 amino acids. The CDR3 DNA reads TGTGCCAGCAGCAAAGGGGAGGGTCCCTCTGGAAACACCATATATTTT. Protein product: CASSKGEGPSGNTIYF.

The chain uses TRBV4-2 and TRBJ1-1, with 10 bases fitting TRBD1. There are 17 residues in the CDR3. With V trimmed by 2 bases and J by 1 base, 7 bases remained unmatched. Germline-derived CDR1 and CDR2 are LGHNA and YNFKEQ. The CDR3 here is CASSQMPGTGENTEAFF. Written as DNA, the CDR3 is TGTGCCAGCAGCCAAATGCCCGGGACAGGGGAGAACACTGAAGCTTTCTTT.

The genes are TRBV11-3 and TRBJ2-3; TRBD2 aligns across 12 bases. The CDR3 is made up of 16 amino acids. The V gene end was trimmed by 5 bases and the J gene end by 3 bases; junction bases not matched to a gene: 6. In germline, CDR1 is SGHNT, CDR2 YENEEA. The CDR3 region is CASSQTSGRWTDTQYF. The CDR3 DNA reads TGTGCCAGCAGCCAGACTAGCGGGAGATGGACAGATACGCAGTATTTT.

The chain joins TRBV9 to TRBJ2-1; TRBD1 matches at 7 bases. The CDR3 is 15 amino acids. Germline lookup yields CDR1 SGDLS and CDR2 YYNGEE. The V and J ends lost 2 bases and 2 bases, in that order; junction bases with no gene match: 4. As DNA, the CDR3 is TGTGCCAGCAGCGTCGACAGGGCAGCCTACAATGAGCAGTTCTTC. This sequence encodes CASSVDRAAYNEQFF.

The chain joins TRBV7-6 to TRBJ2-1; TRBD1 matches at 7 bases. V was clipped by 4 bases and J by 3 bases; unmatched bases: 6. The CDR3 sequence is 15 residues long. Germline V gives CDR1 SGHVS, CDR2 FNYEAQ. CDR3 protein: CASSSQGGLYNEQFF. In DNA, the CDR3 is TGTGCCAGCAGCTCGCAAGGGGGCCTCTACAATGAGCAGTTCTTC.

This rearrangement joins TRBV7-9 to TRBJ1-1; TRBD1 aligns across 12 bases. The CDR3 length is 16 residues. Germline trimming cut 5 bases from V and 5 bases from J; bases unmatched to any gene: 9. Germline values: CDR1 SEHNR, CDR2 FQNEAQ (reference sequence). CDR3 sequence: CASSRRDRGPGTEAFF. The CDR3 DNA is TGTGCCAGCAGCCGCCGGGACAGGGGGCCGGGGACTGAAGCTTTCTTT.

The gene calls are TRBV19 and TRBJ1-5; 7 bases line up with TRBD1. This CDR3 region has 14 residues. CDR1 and CDR2 (germline): LNHDA, SQIVND (reference sequence). The CDR3 sequence is CASGTAYSNQPQHF. The CDR3 bases are TGTGCTTCTGGGACAGCTTATAGCAATCAGCCCCAGCATTTT.

The chain recombines TRBV5-4 with TRBJ1-2, with 7 bases that match TRBD1. V lost 4 bases and J lost 5; bases outside the gene matches: 5. Germline CDR1 SGHNT, CDR2 YYREEE (reference sequence). The CDR3 is 13 amino acids. This CDR3 is CASSEGQVYGYTF. CDR3 nucleotide sequence: TGTGCCAGCAGCGAAGGACAGGTATATGGCTACACCTTC.

This clone has more than one count but fewer than ten. One junction end disagrees with the germline gene, perhaps due to a read error. The chain couples TRBV7-9 to TRBJ1-5; tentatively, D is TRBD1 (5 bases). The CDR3 loop spans 15 amino acids. Germline V gives CDR1 SEHNR, CDR2 FQNEAQ (reference sequence). CDR3 sequence reads: CSSSLGVRGLEPQHF. The CDR3 DNA sequence: TGTTCCAGCAGCTTAGGGGTGCGGGGCCTGGAGCCCCAGCATTTT. The complete variable domain, with remaining parts taken from reference TRBV7-9 and TRBJ1-5, reads DTGVSQNPRHKITKRGQNVTFRCDPISEHNRLYWYRQTLGQGPEFLTYFQNEAQLEKSRLLSDRFSAERPKGSFSTLEIQRTEQGDSAMYLCSSSLGVRGLEPQHFGDGTRLSIL.

The CDR3 here is CASSYMGGVDGYTF. The CDR3, as DNA: TGTGCCAGCAGTTACATGGGGGGGGTGGATGGCTACACCTTC. The V call is TRBV6-5, the J call TRBJ1-2; D perhaps matches TRBD1 (5 bases). This CDR3 is built from 14 residues. The V end lost 2 bases, the J end lost 6 bases, and 13 bases lay between the germline ends. Per the germline V gene, CDR1 is MNHEY and CDR2 is SVGAGI.

This clone appeared a few times. The rearrangement uses TRBV4-3 and TRBJ2-7; perhaps TRBD1 as D (5 bases). V lost 0 bases and J lost 7, with 19 bases in between. CDR1 and CDR2 from the germline V gene are LGHNA and YSLEER. The CDR3 covers 16 residues. The CDR3 is CASSQDLGHPQEEQYF. The DNA of the CDR3 is TGCGCCAGCAGCCAAGATTTAGGACATCCTCAGGAGGAGCAGTACTTC.

The chain uses TRBV25-1 and TRBJ2-5; TRBD2 is a possible D gene (6 bases). The J call may be wrong; the DNA end is better matched by TRBJ2-7. Germline CDR1 reads MGHDK; CDR2 reads SYGVNS. The CDR3 loop spans 15 amino acids. CDR3 nucleotide sequence: TGTGCCAGCAATCAGGCGGGGTTAAGCTCCTACGAGCAGTACTTC. This translates into CASNQAGLSSYEQYF.

The chain carries TRBV16 and TRBJ1-3; tentatively, D is TRBD1 (5 bases). V was trimmed by 0 bases and J by 0 bases, leaving 12 bases between them. This CDR3 has 17 residues. Germline V lookup: CDR1 KGHSY, CDR2 FQNENV. This CDR3 reads CASSQSAGRVSGNTIYF. Here the CDR3 DNA reads TGTGCCAGCAGCCAATCGGCAGGGAGGGTCTCTGGAAACACCATATATTTT.

The V gene is TRBV5-1, the J gene TRBJ1-1; 10 bases align to TRBD1. This CDR3 comprises 12 residues. V was clipped by 4 bases and J by 11 bases; unmatched bases: 5. Germline CDR1 and CDR2: SGHRS and YFSETQ. CDR3 in amino acids: CASSDRGLGAFF. CDR3 bases: TGCGCCAGCAGCGACAGGGGGCTGGGGGCTTTCTTT.